This TCR beta chain was documented in a study of neoadjuvant anti-PD-1 for oral cavity cancer. For the study at large: Patients without progression got a fourth dose around day 43. Broader study findings: Non-responders to neoadjuvant nivolumab had significantly more clonal PBMC T cells than responders.

The CDR3 is made up of 15 amino acids. The trim removed 3 bases at V and 0 bases at J, leaving 5 bases unmatched. Germline CDR1 LNHDA, CDR2 SQIVND (reference sequence). Assay used: immunoSEQ multiplex PCR; TCRdb lists only in-frame clones, some missing. Altogether about 17,000 clones are present, about 67% being singletons, with the ten largest covering over 2.5%. As to this clone: Its antigen is undetermined.

The receptor was derived from a person between 35 and 79 years old with oral cavity squamous cell carcinoma. V and J are TRBV19 and TRBJ2-7, with 7 positions matching TRBD2. Sequenced here: PBMCs, sampled before nivolumab (anti-PD-1) treatment. The CDR3 DNA reads as TGTGCCAGTAGTATTTTGCGGGGGAACTCCTACGAGCAGTACTTC. Translating gives CASSILRGNSYEQYF.